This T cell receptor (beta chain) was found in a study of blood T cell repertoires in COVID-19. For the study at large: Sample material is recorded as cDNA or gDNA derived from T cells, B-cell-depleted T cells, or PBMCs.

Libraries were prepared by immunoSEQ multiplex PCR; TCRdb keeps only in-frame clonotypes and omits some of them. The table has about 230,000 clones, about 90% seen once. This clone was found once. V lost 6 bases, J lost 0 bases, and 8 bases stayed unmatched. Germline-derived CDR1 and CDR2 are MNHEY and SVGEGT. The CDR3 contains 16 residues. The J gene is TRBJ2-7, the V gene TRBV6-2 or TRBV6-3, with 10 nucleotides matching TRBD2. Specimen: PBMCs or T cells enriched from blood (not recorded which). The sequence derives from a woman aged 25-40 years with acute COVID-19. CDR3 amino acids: CASRYTTSGFSYEQYF. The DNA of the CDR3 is TGTGCCAGCAGATACACGACTAGCGGGTTCTCCTACGAGCAGTACTTC.